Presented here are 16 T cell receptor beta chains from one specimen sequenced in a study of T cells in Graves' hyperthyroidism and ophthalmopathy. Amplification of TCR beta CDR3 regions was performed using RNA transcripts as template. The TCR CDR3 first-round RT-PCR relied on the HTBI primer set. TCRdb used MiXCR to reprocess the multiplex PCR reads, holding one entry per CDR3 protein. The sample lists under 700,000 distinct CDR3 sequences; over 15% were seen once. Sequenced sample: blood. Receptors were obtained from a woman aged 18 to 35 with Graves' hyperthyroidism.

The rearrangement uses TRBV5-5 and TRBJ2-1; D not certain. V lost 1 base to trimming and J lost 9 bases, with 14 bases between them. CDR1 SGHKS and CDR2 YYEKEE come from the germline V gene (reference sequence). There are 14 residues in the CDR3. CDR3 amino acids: CASSLLPPSLEQFF. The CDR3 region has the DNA TGTGCCAGCAGCTTGTTACCACCGAGTCTTGAGCAGTTCTTC.

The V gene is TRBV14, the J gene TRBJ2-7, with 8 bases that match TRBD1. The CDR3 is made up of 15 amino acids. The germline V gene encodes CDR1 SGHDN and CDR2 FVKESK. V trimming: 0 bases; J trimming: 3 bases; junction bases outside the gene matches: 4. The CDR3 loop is CASSQDPDRDYEQYF. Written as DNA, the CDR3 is TGTGCCAGCAGCCAAGATCCGGACAGGGACTACGAGCAGTACTTC.

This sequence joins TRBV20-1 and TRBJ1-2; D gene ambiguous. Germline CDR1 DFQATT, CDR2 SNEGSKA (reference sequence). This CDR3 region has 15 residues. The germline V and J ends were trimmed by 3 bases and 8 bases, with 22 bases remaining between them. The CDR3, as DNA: TGCAGTGCTAGGGCTGCTCTACGGCTCGCGGGGGGCTACACCTTC. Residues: CSARAALRLAGGYTF.

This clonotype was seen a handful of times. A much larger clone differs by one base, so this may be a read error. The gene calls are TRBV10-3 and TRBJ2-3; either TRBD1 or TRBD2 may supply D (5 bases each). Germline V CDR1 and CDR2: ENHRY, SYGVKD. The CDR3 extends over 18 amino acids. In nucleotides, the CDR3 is TGTGCCACCAGTGGGTCCCGGGACGGACGTCTTAGCACAGATACGCAGTATTTT. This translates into CATSGSRDGRLSTDTQYF.

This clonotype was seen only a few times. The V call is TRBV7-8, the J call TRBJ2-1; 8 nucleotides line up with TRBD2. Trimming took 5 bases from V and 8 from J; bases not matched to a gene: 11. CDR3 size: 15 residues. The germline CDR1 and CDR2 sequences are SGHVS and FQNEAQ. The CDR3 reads CASSPGGGGLYEQFF. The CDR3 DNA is TGTGCCAGCAGCCCCGGGGGCGGGGGGTTGTATGAGCAGTTCTTC.

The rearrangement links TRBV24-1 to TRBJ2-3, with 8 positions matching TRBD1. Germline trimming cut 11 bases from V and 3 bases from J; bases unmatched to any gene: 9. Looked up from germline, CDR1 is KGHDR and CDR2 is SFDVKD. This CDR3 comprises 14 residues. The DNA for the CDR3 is TGTGCCATTGATGGACAGGGAGGTACAGATACGCAGTATTTT. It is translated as CAIDGQGGTDTQYF.

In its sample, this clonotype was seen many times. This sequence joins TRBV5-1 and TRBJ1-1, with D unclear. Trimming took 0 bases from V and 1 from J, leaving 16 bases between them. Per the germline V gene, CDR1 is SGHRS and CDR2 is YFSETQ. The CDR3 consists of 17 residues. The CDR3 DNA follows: TGCGCCAGCAGCTTGGAAGGCCACCCGGCGGGGAACACTGAAGCTTTCTTT. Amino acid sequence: CASSLEGHPAGNTEAFF. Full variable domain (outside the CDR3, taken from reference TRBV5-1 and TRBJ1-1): KAGVTQTPRYLIKTRGQQVTLSCSPISGHRSVSWYQQTPGQGLQFLFEYFSETQRNKGNFPGRFSGRQFSNSRSEMNVSTLELGDSALYLCASSLEGHPAGNTEAFFGQGTRLTVV.

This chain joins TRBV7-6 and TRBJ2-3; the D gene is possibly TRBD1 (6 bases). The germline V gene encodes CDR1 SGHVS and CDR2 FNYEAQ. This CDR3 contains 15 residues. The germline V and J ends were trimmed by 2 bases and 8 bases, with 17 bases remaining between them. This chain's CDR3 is CASSLTGWGAGTQYF. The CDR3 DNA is TGTGCCAGCAGCTTAACAGGGTGGGGAGCAGGTACGCAGTATTTT.

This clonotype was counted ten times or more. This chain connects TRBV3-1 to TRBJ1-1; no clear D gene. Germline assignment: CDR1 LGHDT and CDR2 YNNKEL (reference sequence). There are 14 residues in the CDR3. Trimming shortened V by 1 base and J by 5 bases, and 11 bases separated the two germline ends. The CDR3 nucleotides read TGTGCCAGCAGCCAAGGATACTCGGGAACTGAAGCTTTCTTT. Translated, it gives CASSQGYSGTEAFF.

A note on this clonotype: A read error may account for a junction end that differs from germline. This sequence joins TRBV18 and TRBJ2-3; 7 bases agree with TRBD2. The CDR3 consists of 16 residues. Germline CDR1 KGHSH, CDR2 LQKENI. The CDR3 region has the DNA TGTGTCAGCTCACGCTCGACTAGCCGGAGCACAGATACGCAGTATTTT. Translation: CVSSRSTSRSTDTQYF.

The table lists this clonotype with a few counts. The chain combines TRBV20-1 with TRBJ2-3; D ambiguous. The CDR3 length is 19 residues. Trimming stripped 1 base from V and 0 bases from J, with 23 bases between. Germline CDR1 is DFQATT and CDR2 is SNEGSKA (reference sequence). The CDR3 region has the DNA TGCAGTGCTAGAGCCAAGGATCTCCCGAGGCGCCTTAGCACAGATACGCAGTATTTT. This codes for CSARAKDLPRRLSTDTQYF.

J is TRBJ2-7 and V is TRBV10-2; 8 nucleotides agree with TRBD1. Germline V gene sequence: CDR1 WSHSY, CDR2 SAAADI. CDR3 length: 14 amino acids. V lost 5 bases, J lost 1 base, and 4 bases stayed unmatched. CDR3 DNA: TGCGCCAGCAGTCCGGGACAGGAATCCTACGAGCAGTACTTC. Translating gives CASSPGQESYEQYF.

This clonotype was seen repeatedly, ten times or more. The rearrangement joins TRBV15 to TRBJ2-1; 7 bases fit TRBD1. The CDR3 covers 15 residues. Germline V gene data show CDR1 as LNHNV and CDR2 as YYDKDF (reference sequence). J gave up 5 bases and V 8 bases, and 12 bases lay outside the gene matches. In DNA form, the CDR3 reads TGTGCCACCGCATTGTTGAACAGGGGTGACAATGAGCAGTTCTTC. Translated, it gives CATALLNRGDNEQFF.

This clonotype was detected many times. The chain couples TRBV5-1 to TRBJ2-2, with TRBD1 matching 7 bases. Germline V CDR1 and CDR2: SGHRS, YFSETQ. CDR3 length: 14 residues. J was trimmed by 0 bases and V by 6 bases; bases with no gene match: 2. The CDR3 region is CASKGQTNTGELFF. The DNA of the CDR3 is TGCGCCAGCAAGGGACAGACGAACACCGGGGAGCTGTTTTTT. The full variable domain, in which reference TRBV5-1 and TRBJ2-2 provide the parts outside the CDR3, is KAGVTQTPRYLIKTRGQQVTLSCSPISGHRSVSWYQQTPGQGLQFLFEYFSETQRNKGNFPGRFSGRQFSNSRSEMNVSTLELGDSALYLCASKGQTNTGELFFGEGSRLTVL.

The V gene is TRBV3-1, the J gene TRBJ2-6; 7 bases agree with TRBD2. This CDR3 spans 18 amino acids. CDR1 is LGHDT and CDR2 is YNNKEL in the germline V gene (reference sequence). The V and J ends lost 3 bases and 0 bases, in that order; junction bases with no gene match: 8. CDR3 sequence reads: CASSHQGLQSSGANVLTF. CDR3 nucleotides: TGTGCCAGCAGCCACCAGGGACTACAAAGCTCTGGGGCCAACGTCCTGACTTTC.

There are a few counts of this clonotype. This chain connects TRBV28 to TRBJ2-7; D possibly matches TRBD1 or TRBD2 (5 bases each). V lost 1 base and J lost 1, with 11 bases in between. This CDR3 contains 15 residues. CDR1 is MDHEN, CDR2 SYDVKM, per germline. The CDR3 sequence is CASSLSPGRSYEQYF. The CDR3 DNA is TGTGCCAGCAGTTTATCCCCGGGGCGGTCCTACGAGCAGTACTTC. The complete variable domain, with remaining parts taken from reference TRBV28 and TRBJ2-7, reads DVKVTQSSRYLVKRTGEKVFLECVQDMDHENMFWYRQDPGLGLRLIYFSYDVKMKEKGDIPEGYSVSREKKERFSLILESASTNQTSMYLCASSLSPGRSYEQYFGPGTRLTVT.